The 18 T cell receptor beta chains listed next were all sequenced from one sample in a study of beta chain features in type 1 diabetes. Since all of the isolated RNA was reverse transcribed, expressed TCRB transcripts were what got sequenced. This table comes from immunoSEQ multiplex PCR, and its TCRdb copy is limited to in-frame clones, with some not included. The sample carries hundreds of thousands of clones, around 30% recorded once. Material for sequencing was naive CD4+ T cells from blood. The receptors shown here come from a man between 18 and 29 years old in good health.

This clone was observed a few times. As DNA, the CDR3 is TGTGCCAGCAGCGCCCGGTCAGGGGGCGCGGGTAACACTGAAGCTTTCTTT. Protein: CASSARSGGAGNTEAFF. This chain uses TRBV9 with TRBJ1-1, with 8 bases aligning to TRBD1. V was pared by 3 bases and J by 2 bases, with 12 bases of the junction left unmatched. Per germline, CDR1 SGDLS and CDR2 YYNGEE. CDR3 length: 17 amino acids.

This clone has more than one count but fewer than ten. The chain uses TRBV28 and TRBJ2-3; 12 bases are a match to TRBD2. After removal of 3 bases from V and 7 bases from J, the junction contained 2 bases not matched to a gene. Germline-derived CDR1 and CDR2 are MDHEN and SYDVKM. The CDR3 runs 14 residues. The CDR3 sequence is CASSFLAGGNTQYF. Here the CDR3 DNA reads TGTGCCAGCAGTTTTCTAGCGGGAGGGAATACGCAGTATTTT.

The CDR3 nucleotides read TGCGCCAGCAGCCCCGAGTACACTGGAAACACCATATATTTT. Translated: CASSPEYTGNTIYF. This sequence joins TRBV4-1 and TRBJ1-3; D not resolved. This CDR3 contains 14 residues. Germline V CDR1 and CDR2: MGHRA, YSYEKL. V was trimmed by 4 bases and J by 2 bases, leaving 9 bases between them.

This chain links TRBV7-8 with TRBJ1-5; 7 bases align to TRBD1. After removal of 5 bases from V and 5 bases from J, the junction contained 9 bases not matched to a gene. Germline V gene data show CDR1 as SGHVS and CDR2 as FQNEAQ. The CDR3 contains 15 residues. CDR3 bases: TGTGCCAGCAGCCTACACAGGGGACCCCATCAGCCCCAGCATTTT. Its translation is CASSLHRGPHQPQHF.

This clone has more than one count but fewer than ten. The chain combines TRBV30 with TRBJ2-3, with D possibly TRBD2 on 6 matching bases. Germline CDR1 reads GTSNPN; CDR2 reads SVGIG (reference sequence). This CDR3 region has 15 residues. V dropped 4 bases and J dropped 5 bases, with 19 bases sitting between them. CDR3 in DNA: TGTGCCTGGAAGGTGCTAGCGATAGAAGTAGATACGCAGTATTTT. Amino acids: CAWKVLAIEVDTQYF.

This clone occurred a few times. The rearrangement joins TRBV6-5 to TRBJ2-7, with TRBD2 matching over 7 bases. This CDR3 contains 14 residues. The germline V gene has CDR1 MNHEY and CDR2 SVGAGI. The V segment lost 6 bases and the J segment 5 bases; nucleotides outside the gene matches: 10. The CDR3 spells CASSNRLARDEQYF. CDR3 nucleotides: TGTGCCAGCAGCAATAGACTAGCTCGGGACGAGCAGTACTTC.

CDR3 sequence: CASSPLGGARDTQYF. The DNA for the CDR3 is TGTGCCAGCTCACCACTAGGAGGGGCCAGGGATACGCAGTATTTT. The V gene is TRBV18, the J gene TRBJ2-3; a possible D gene is TRBD2 (6 bases). In germline, CDR1 is KGHSH, CDR2 LQKENI. The V end lost 1 base, the J end lost 6 bases, and 14 bases lay between the germline ends. The CDR3 is 15 amino acids.

In this sample, this clone turned up a few times. The chain couples TRBV5-6 to TRBJ2-7; 10 bases are shared with TRBD2. V shed 7 bases, J shed 4 bases, and the junction held 5 bases outside the gene matches. CDR3 size: 13 residues. Germline V gene lookup returns CDR1 SGHDT and CDR2 YYEEEE. This chain's CDR3 is CASGLAGVYEQYF. The CDR3, as DNA: TGTGCCAGCGGTCTAGCGGGAGTATACGAGCAGTACTTC.

This clone was seen only a few times. Different DNA sequences within this sample yield the same CDR3. The V call is TRBV7-2, the J call TRBJ2-1; unclear D gene. Germline lookup yields CDR1 SGHTA and CDR2 FQGNSA. The CDR3 has 14 residues. Trimming pared 2 bases from V and 4 bases from J, leaving 9 bases between. CDR3 protein: CASSLSGIYNEQFF. The CDR3 bases are TGTGCCAGCAGCTTAAGTGGCATATACAATGAGCAGTTCTTC.

This clone was recorded a few times. V is TRBV9 and J is TRBJ1-4; no clear D. Germline-derived CDR1 and CDR2 are SGDLS and YYNGEE. V gave up 0 bases and J gave up 14 bases, with 17 bases separating them. The CDR3 totals 14 residues. CDR3 nucleotides: TGTGCCAGCAGCGTAGCCGGCTGGGATGATTATCTGTTTTTT. This gives the protein CASSVAGWDDYLFF.

V is TRBV4-2 and J is TRBJ2-3; 7 bases are shared with TRBD2. Trimming cost V 0 bases and J 2 bases; bases outside gene matches: 11. CDR1 and CDR2 (germline): LGHNA, YNFKEQ. The CDR3 runs 18 residues. Here the CDR3 reads CASSQDPAGTLLTDTQYF. CDR3 in DNA: TGTGCCAGCAGCCAAGACCCAGCGGGAACCCTACTCACAGATACGCAGTATTTT.

The rearrangement joins TRBV4-1 to TRBJ2-5; weak D call: TRBD2 (6 bases). The CDR3 is 15 amino acids. Trimming removed 1 base from V and 5 bases from J, with 14 bases in between. Germline CDR1 MGHRA, CDR2 YSYEKL. CDR3 nucleotides: TGCGCCAGCAGCCAAGTAGCTAGCGCAACGGAGACCCAGTACTTC. The encoded protein is CASSQVASATETQYF.

The chain links TRBV4-1 to TRBJ2-7; D may be TRBD2 (6 bases). This CDR3 is built from 15 residues. The germline V and J ends were trimmed by 4 bases and 4 bases, with 17 bases remaining between them. Germline CDR1 is MGHRA and CDR2 is YSYEKL. The CDR3 DNA is TGCGCCAGCAGCCCGATGACTAGAGGAGCTTACGAGCAGTACTTC. As protein: CASSPMTRGAYEQYF.

This clone was observed a handful of times. The chain uses TRBV7-9 and TRBJ2-2; weak D call: TRBD1 (7 bases). The CDR3 covers 15 residues. Trimming took off 6 bases at V and 4 bases at J, with 15 bases between the two ends. Germline CDR1 and CDR2: SEHNR and FQNEAQ (reference sequence). The CDR3 region is CASSLTGEATGELFF. CDR3 DNA: TGTGCCAGCAGTCTTACAGGGGAGGCCACCGGGGAGCTGTTTTTT. The full variable domain, completed using reference TRBV7-9 and TRBJ2-2, is DTGVSQNPRHKITKRGQNVTFRCDPISEHNRLYWYRQTLGQGPEFLTYFQNEAQLEKSRLLSDRFSAERPKGSFSTLEIQRTEQGDSAMYLCASSLTGEATGELFFGEGSRLTVL.

V and J are TRBV9 and TRBJ2-7, with 9 bases lining up with TRBD2. Germline V gene lookup returns CDR1 SGDLS and CDR2 YYNGEE. CDR3 length: 13 amino acids. V shed 0 bases and J 12 bases; nucleotides not matched to a gene: 7. CDR3 residues: CASSVDLAGTMYF. The CDR3 region has the DNA TGTGCCAGCAGCGTAGACCTAGCGGGAACGATGTACTTC.

This clone was seen a handful of times. The rearrangement joins TRBV30 to TRBJ2-3; D ambiguous. The CDR3 runs to 12 residues. The ends were cut back, 2 bases at V and 6 bases at J, with 9 bases in the middle. The germline V gene has CDR1 GTSNPN and CDR2 SVGIG (reference sequence). The CDR3 sequence is CAWSPPGDTQYF. CDR3 sequence (DNA): TGTGCCTGGAGTCCGCCGGGCGATACGCAGTATTTT.

This clone was counted only a few times. The chain joins TRBV28 to TRBJ2-5, with 12 bases lining up with TRBD2. CDR3 length: 15 residues. CDR1 and CDR2 (germline): MDHEN, SYDVKM. V shed 6 bases and J 7 bases; nucleotides not matched to a gene: 9. The CDR3 here is CASRATSGRIGTQYF. CDR3 coding DNA: TGTGCCAGCAGAGCCACTAGCGGGAGGATCGGGACCCAGTACTTC.

The chain uses TRBV9 and TRBJ2-2, with D maybe TRBD1 (6 bases). Germline CDR1 is SGDLS and CDR2 is YYNGEE. The V gene lost 1 base and the J gene lost 0 bases, with 10 bases spanning the gap. The CDR3 is 16 residues long. CDR3 DNA sequence: TGTGCCAGCAGCGTAAGGGACAACGCGAACACCGGGGAGCTGTTTTTT. It encodes CASSVRDNANTGELFF.